The 22 T cell receptor beta chains in this list originate from one sample, sequenced in a study of shared clonotypes between healthy human individuals. Libraries were prepared by immunoSEQ multiplex PCR; TCRdb keeps only in-frame clonotypes and omits some of them. The sample holds around 500,000 clones, roughly 85% seen once. Material for sequencing was PBMCs. These receptors originate from a woman aged 40 to 50 in good health. Some clones in this sample may be carry-over from other donors' samples.

The gene calls are TRBV27 and TRBJ2-5, with 12 nucleotides matching TRBD2. V trimming: 6 bases; J trimming: 4 bases; junction bases outside the gene matches: 9. The CDR3 has 16 amino acids. In germline, CDR1 is MNHEY, CDR2 SMNVEV (reference sequence). The CDR3: CASRLRTSGIGETQYF. The CDR3 coding sequence is TGTGCCAGCAGACTCAGGACTAGCGGGATAGGAGAGACCCAGTACTTC.

A single count supports this clone. The genes are TRBV5-1 and TRBJ2-5; 8 nucleotides align to TRBD1. The CDR3 is 19 amino acids. The V segment lost 5 bases and the J segment 0 bases; nucleotides outside the gene matches: 18. The V gene's germline CDR1 is SGHRS and CDR2 YFSETQ. CDR3 residues: CASSRSTRGQGWYQETQYF. The CDR3, as DNA: TGCGCCAGCAGTCGATCTACCAGGGGGCAGGGATGGTACCAAGAGACCCAGTACTTC. Full variable domain (outside the CDR3, taken from reference TRBV5-1 and TRBJ2-5): KAGVTQTPRYLIKTRGQQVTLSCSPISGHRSVSWYQQTPGQGLQFLFEYFSETQRNKGNFPGRFSGRQFSNSRSEMNVSTLELGDSALYLCASSRSTRGQGWYQETQYFGPGTRLLVL.

The rearrangement uses TRBV6-4 and TRBJ1-5, with D perhaps TRBD1 (5 bases). This CDR3 is built from 13 residues. Trimming took off 6 bases at V and 1 base at J, with 7 bases between the two ends. The germline V gene encodes CDR1 MRHNA and CDR2 SNTAGT. The CDR3 sequence is CASSRDSNQPQHF. CDR3 DNA: TGTGCCAGCAGCAGGGACAGCAATCAGCCCCAGCATTTT.

For the CDR3, the DNA is TGTGCCAGCTCACGGGGACTAGCTGTATCAGATACGCAGTATTTT. Its protein product is CASSRGLAVSDTQYF. J is TRBJ2-3 and V is TRBV18, with 9 nucleotides matching TRBD2. The germline V gene has CDR1 KGHSH and CDR2 LQKENI. After removal of 4 bases from V and 4 bases from J, the junction contained 6 bases not matched to a gene. The CDR3 totals 15 residues.

The CDR3 reads CASSAEGYGASPLHF. The CDR3 DNA is TGTGCCAGCAGCGCGGAGGGGTACGGGGCTTCACCCCTCCACTTT. This sequence joins TRBV9 and TRBJ1-6; D may be TRBD1 (5 bases). Germline values: CDR1 SGDLS, CDR2 YYNGEE. This CDR3 spans 15 amino acids. With 3 bases removed from V and 9 bases from J, the gap between germline ends came to 16 bases.

This clone has a single count. V usage is TRBV27 and J usage is TRBJ1-2, with D perhaps matching TRBD1 (5 bases). The CDR3 runs to 15 residues. Deletions cut 0 bases from V and 5 bases from J, with 13 bases between. Per the germline V gene, CDR1 is MNHEY and CDR2 is SMNVEV (reference sequence). The CDR3 region is CASSLSTAASYGYTF. For the CDR3, the DNA is TGTGCCAGCAGTTTATCGACAGCCGCGAGTTATGGCTACACCTTC.

Regarding this clone: A much larger clone differs from this one at a single base, so this may be a read error. This same CDR3 is encoded by further DNA sequences in the sample. V and J are TRBV7-2 and TRBJ1-4, with D maybe TRBD1 (5 bases). The CDR3 sequence is 13 residues long. Germline-derived CDR1 and CDR2 are SGHTA and FQGNSA. CDR3: CASSPDRREKLFF. For the CDR3, the DNA is TGTGCCAGCAGCCCCGACAGACGCGAAAAGCTGTTTTTT. The full variable domain, its missing parts supplied by reference TRBV7-2 and TRBJ1-4, is GAGVSQSPSNKVTEKGKDVELRCDPISGHTALYWYRQSLGQGLEFLIYFQGNSAPDKSGLPSDRFSAERTGGSVSTLTIQRTQQEDSAVYLCASSPDRREKLFFGSGTQLSVL.

CDR3 loop: CAWSVGGWGIYGYTF. The CDR3 nucleotides are TGTGCCTGGAGTGTAGGCGGGTGGGGGATCTATGGCTACACCTTC. V usage is TRBV30 and J usage is TRBJ1-2; D is possibly TRBD1 (5 bases). Per germline, CDR1 GTSNPN and CDR2 SVGIG (reference sequence). Trimming took off 0 bases at V and 4 bases at J, with 15 bases between the two ends. CDR3 size: 15 residues.

This clone showed up just once. A much larger clone differs by one base, so this may be a read error. The genes are TRBV28 and TRBJ1-6; no reliable D call. Germline assignment: CDR1 MDHEN and CDR2 SYDVKM. There are 16 residues in the CDR3. CDR3 nucleotides: TGTGCCGGCAGTTCGGCACACAGTGGGGAAAATTCACCCCTCCACTTT. Translation gives CAGSSAHSGENSPLHF.

The V gene is TRBV5-1, the J gene TRBJ2-7; 8 nucleotides agree with TRBD1. The junction had 4 bases not matched to a gene; V was cut back by 4 bases and J by 4 bases. CDR3 length: 13 residues. Germline V lookup: CDR1 SGHRS, CDR2 YFSETQ. The CDR3, as DNA: TGCGCCAGCAGCCCGACAGGGGAGTACGAGCAGTACTTC. Translating gives CASSPTGEYEQYF.

The chain recombines TRBV11-2 with TRBJ2-5; D is unclear. The germline gives CDR1 SGHAT, CDR2 FQNNGV. The ends were cut back, 6 bases at V and 5 bases at J, with 4 bases in the middle. CDR3 length equals 10 residues. In nucleotides, the CDR3 is TGTGCCAGCAGAGGGGAGACCCAGTACTTC. This encodes CASRGETQYF.

The chain joins TRBV11-2 to TRBJ2-1, with D hard to call. V lost 1 base to trimming and J lost 9 bases, with 10 bases between them. This CDR3 is built from 13 residues. Germline CDR1 is SGHAT and CDR2 is FQNNGV. The CDR3 loop reads CASSLASWGEQFF. The CDR3 region has the DNA TGTGCCAGCAGCTTAGCCAGCTGGGGTGAGCAGTTCTTC.

The J gene is TRBJ1-1, the V gene TRBV29-1, with D unclear. The CDR3 extends over 13 amino acids. Germline assignment: CDR1 SQVTM and CDR2 ANQGSEA. Trimming removed 6 bases at V and 0 bases at J, with 11 bases between. CDR3 sequence (DNA): TGCAGCGTAGCCGGCGGATTGAACACTGAAGCTTTCTTT. As protein: CSVAGGLNTEAFF.

Here the CDR3 reads CASSLEGGAHYGYTF. CDR3 DNA sequence: TGTGCCAGCAGCTTAGAGGGGGGGGCGCACTATGGCTACACCTTC. This sequence joins TRBV7-6 and TRBJ1-2; the D gene is possibly TRBD1 (6 bases). The V end was cut by 1 base, the J end by 3 bases, with 12 bases between. Per germline, CDR1 SGHVS and CDR2 FNYEAQ. This CDR3 is 15 amino acids long.

The chain has TRBV6-5 and TRBJ2-2; D is possibly TRBD1 (6 bases). CDR3 size: 14 residues. Germline V gene data show CDR1 as MNHEY and CDR2 as SVGAGI. The V and J ends lost 8 bases and 0 bases respectively, with 10 bases between them. CDR3 DNA: TGTGCCAGCCGGGGACATGCGAACACCGGGGAGCTGTTTTTT. It encodes CASRGHANTGELFF.

V and J are TRBV2 and TRBJ2-7; D gene uncertain. The CDR3 has 12 amino acids. V lost 6 bases, J lost 7 bases, and 13 bases lay in between. Germline CDR1 and CDR2: SNHLY and FYNNEI. CDR3 sequence reads: CASSVTAREQYF. CDR3 in DNA: TGTGCCAGCAGCGTAACAGCACGGGAGCAGTACTTC.

The chain combines TRBV9 with TRBJ2-2, with 12 bases that match TRBD2. Trimming cost V 0 bases and J 4 bases; bases outside gene matches: 7. Germline V gene lookup returns CDR1 SGDLS and CDR2 YYNGEE. This CDR3 has 18 residues. This chain's CDR3 is CASSVEPSGRAGTGELFF. The CDR3 coding sequence is TGTGCCAGCAGCGTAGAGCCTAGCGGGAGGGCCGGCACCGGGGAGCTGTTTTTT. Full variable domain (remainder filled in from reference TRBV9 and TRBJ2-2): DSGVTQTPKHLITATGQRVTLRCSPRSGDLSVYWYQQSLDQGLQFLIQYYNGEERAKGNILERFSAQQFPDLHSELNLSSLELGDSALYFCASSVEPSGRAGTGELFFGEGSRLTVL.

The chain couples TRBV27 to TRBJ1-4, with D tentatively TRBD1 (5 bases). V was shortened by 4 bases and J by 6 bases, with 12 bases between the two germline ends. This CDR3 has 14 amino acids. CDR1 is MNHEY, CDR2 SMNVEV, per germline (reference sequence). CDR3 amino acids: CASSSPGGDEKLFF. The CDR3 DNA reads TGTGCCAGCAGTTCCCCGGGAGGGGATGAAAAACTGTTTTTT.

This clone appeared a few times. The V and J genes are TRBV4-2 and TRBJ2-2; no firm D call. Trimming took off 0 bases at V and 1 base at J, with 12 bases between the two ends. Germline lookup yields CDR1 LGHNA and CDR2 YNFKEQ. The CDR3 is made up of 17 amino acids. The DNA for the CDR3 is TGTGCCAGCAGCCAAGATCGGGCAGACCAGAACACCGGGGAGCTGTTTTTT. Translation gives CASSQDRADQNTGELFF.

The chain uses TRBV10-2 and TRBJ1-2; D not resolved. CDR1 and CDR2 from the germline V gene are WSHSY and SAAADI. With 3 bases removed from V and 5 bases from J, the gap between germline ends came to 10 bases. This CDR3 contains 13 residues. CDR3 nucleotide sequence: TGCGCCAGCAGTGAACCGGTGGGATATGGCTACACCTTC. Amino acid sequence: CASSEPVGYGYTF.

The V gene is TRBV6-5, the J gene TRBJ2-7, with 9 bases aligning to TRBD1. Trimming took 7 bases from V and 5 from J; bases not matched to a gene: 12. CDR1 and CDR2 from the germline V gene are MNHEY and SVGAGI. The CDR3 extends over 15 amino acids. This CDR3 reads CASNTGGASEHEQYF. The CDR3 DNA reads as TGTGCCAGCAATACAGGGGGCGCATCAGAGCACGAGCAGTACTTC.

The gene calls are TRBV2 and TRBJ1-6, with D possibly being TRBD1 (5 bases). The V gene's germline CDR1 is SNHLY and CDR2 FYNNEI. The CDR3 covers 13 residues. The V and J ends lost 6 bases and 7 bases respectively, with 10 bases between them. The CDR3 sequence: CASSETVNSPLHF. The CDR3, as DNA: TGTGCCAGCAGCGAGACAGTGAATTCACCCCTCCACTTT.